The rows below give T cell receptor beta chains drawn from one sample of a study of blood T cell repertoires in COVID-19. Clones were sequenced by immunoSEQ multiplex PCR, and TCRdb holds only the in-frame ones, with some missing. Found here are more than 400,000 clones, about 90% of them singletons; the top ten hold about 0.57%. The sample was PBMCs or T cells enriched from blood (not recorded which). The receptors were sampled from a man aged 18-30 years who had recovered from COVID-19. CDR3s leave out the opening cysteine and the closing phenylalanine or tryptophan. Each record gives: J gene, V gene, CDR3 protein.

TRBJ2-3 TRBV5-5 ASSQRGATQY
TRBJ1-6 TRBV19 ASSIGVGSPLH
TRBJ1-6 TRBV5-5 ASSLAAVGRGNSPLH
TRBJ1-6 TRBV12-5 ASGPPSGDRNPSPLH
TRBJ1-2 TRBV28 ASSPQNEEGLNGYT
TRBJ2-7 TRBV6-1 ASSEVRGSDEQY
TRBJ1-1 TRBV28 ASSRWTGSSEAF
TRBJ1-1 TRBV3-1/TRBV3-2 ASSRAGDTEAF
TRBJ1-1 TRBV3-1/TRBV3-2 ASSQVVTGLRRAF
TRBJ2-3 TRBV29-1 SVGQRLTDTQY
TRBJ2-1 TRBV28 ASSLGGSGIPREQF
TRBJ1-5 TRBV30 AWSPGTGGQPQH
TRBJ2-5 TRBV11-1 ASSTGQGGVTQY
TRBJ1-2 TRBV5-1 ASSPLDRAYGYT
TRBJ2-7 TRBV5-1 ASSLVPDRGIYEQY
TRBJ2-2 TRBV27 ASTLTGNTGELF
TRBJ1-1 TRBV12-3/TRBV12-4 ASSRNTEAF
TRBJ1-1 TRBV11-2 ASSLGPGTGPNTEAF
TRBJ1-3 TRBV19 ASSISQGANSGNTIY
TRBJ2-1 TRBV7-9 ASSLATSYNEQF
TRBJ2-1 TRBV7-9 ASSLGANEQF
TRBJ2-5 TRBV3-1/TRBV3-2 ASSHLTGDETQY
TRBJ1-2 TRBV18 ASSPPITANYGYT
TRBJ2-2 TRBV7-6 ASSPLASGTRNTGELF